Reported below is one TCR beta chain. Its antigen is undetermined. The entry originates in a study of cytomegalovirus exposure and HLA in healthy donors. Notes on the study in general: A later analysis revealed that TCR association rates differed between HLA loci, peaking at DRB1 and bottoming out at HLA-C. CMV antigen specificity of a few CMV-associated chains was confirmed in vitro.

60 Vbeta and 13 Jbeta primers were used in PCR. The data were produced by immunoSEQ multiplex PCR, yet TCRdb's version contains in-frame clones alone and is incomplete. This sample carries around 80,000 clones, about 68% of them seen once, and the ten largest clones take about 9%. The sample taken for sequencing was PBMCs. This clonotype was obtained from a man aged 35 to 55 in good health and CMV-seropositive.

CDR3 amino acids: CASSSPGQDTQETQYF. The CDR3 DNA follows: TGTGCCAGCAGTTCCCCGGGACAAGACACACAAGAGACCCAGTACTTC. This chain uses TRBV2 with TRBJ2-5, with a weak D call TRBD1 (6 bases). Trimming stripped 5 bases from V and 2 bases from J, with 18 bases between. The CDR3 has 16 amino acids. The germline gives CDR1 SNHLY, CDR2 FYNNEI.